Given below is one T cell receptor beta chain in context. This sample was included in a study of control samples from healthy donors and cancer patients. Libraries were prepared by immunoSEQ multiplex PCR; TCRdb keeps only in-frame clonotypes and omits some of them. The sample includes roughly 92,000 clones, approximately 90% of them seen just once. The CDR3 covers 15 residues. V dropped 2 bases and J dropped 5; count of bases not matched to a gene: 2. Germline lookup yields CDR1 SNHLY and CDR2 FYNNEI. The TCR comes from a woman aged 50 to 60 in good health. Sequencing was performed on blood. The rearrangement joins TRBV2 to TRBJ2-1, with 11 bases identical to TRBD2. CDR3 DNA: TGTGCCAGCAGTGAAACTAGCGGGGGCCACAATGAGCAGTTCTTC. This translates into CASSETSGGHNEQFF.